This is a list of T cell receptor beta chains from one sample in a study of neurological immune-mediated disorders. TCRdb used MiXCR to reprocess the 5' RACE reads, holding one entry per CDR3 protein. Of 25,000 or so distinct CDR3 sequences in the sample, 13% were seen once. The sample was CD4+ T cells from blood. These receptors were obtained from a female donor with HTLV-1-associated myelopathy (HAM/TSP). The CDR3 runs from the conserved cysteine through the conserved F or W. The order of the fields is J gene, clone size, V gene, D gene, CDR3 protein, CDR3 DNA. The D gene is left open where the match is weak. Clone size is not always given. Where it is, it says once, few, many or a class for expanded clones.

j_gene: TRBJ2-7
abundance: many
v_gene: TRBV7-9
d_gene: TRBD1
CDR3aa: CASSWGTGASYEQYF
CDR3nt: TGTGCCAGCAGCTGGGGGACAGGGGCTTCGTACGAGCAGTACTTC

j_gene: TRBJ2-3
abundance: many
v_gene: TRBV7-2
d_gene: -
CDR3aa: CASRPVSGAADTQYF
CDR3nt: TGTGCCAGCAGGCCCGTGAGTGGGGCCGCAGATACGCAGTATTTT

j_gene: TRBJ2-2
abundance: -
v_gene: TRBV14
d_gene: TRBD1
CDR3aa: CASSGIQGQGTWELFF
CDR3nt: TGTGCCAGCAGCGGTATCCAAGGACAGGGCACCTGGGAGCTGTTTTTT

j_gene: TRBJ1-4
abundance: -
v_gene: TRBV20-1
d_gene: -
CDR3aa: CSDRGESDEKLFF
CDR3nt: TGCAGTGATAGAGGGGAGAGTGATGAAAAACTGTTTTTT

j_gene: TRBJ2-7
abundance: many
v_gene: TRBV5-1
d_gene: -
CDR3aa: CASSLGPLRSYEQYF
CDR3nt: TGCGCCAGCAGCTTGGGGCCCCTCCGCAGCTACGAGCAGTACTTC

j_gene: TRBJ2-3
abundance: many
v_gene: TRBV6-2/TRBV6-3
d_gene: TRBD2
CDR3aa: CASSLLRGGLTDTQYF
CDR3nt: TGTGCCAGCAGTTTGTTGCGGGGGGGCCTCACAGATACGCAGTATTTT

j_gene: TRBJ2-7
abundance: many
v_gene: TRBV4-3
d_gene: -
CDR3aa: CASSQGESTYEQYF
CDR3nt: TGCGCCAGCAGCCAAGGGGAGAGCACCTACGAGCAGTACTTC

j_gene: TRBJ1-3
abundance: many
v_gene: TRBV11-2
d_gene: -
CDR3aa: CASSLPPARSGNTIYF
CDR3nt: TGTGCCAGCAGCTTACCCCCCGCCCGCTCTGGAAACACCATATATTTT

j_gene: TRBJ1-1
abundance: many
v_gene: TRBV20-1
d_gene: -
CDR3aa: CSATRRTTTEAFF
CDR3nt: TGCAGTGCCACGAGGCGGACAACGACTGAAGCTTTCTTT

j_gene: TRBJ2-7
abundance: many
v_gene: TRBV20-1
d_gene: TRBD2
CDR3aa: CSARRASGSYEQYF
CDR3nt: TGCAGTGCTAGAAGGGCTAGCGGGAGTTACGAGCAGTACTTC

j_gene: TRBJ2-2
abundance: many
v_gene: TRBV5-1
d_gene: -
CDR3aa: CASSRTPVNTGELFF
CDR3nt: TGCGCCAGCAGCCGCACGCCGGTGAACACCGGGGAGCTGTTTTTT

j_gene: TRBJ1-3
abundance: many
v_gene: TRBV20-1
d_gene: -
CDR3aa: CSGSSGNTIYF
CDR3nt: TGCAGCGGGAGCTCTGGAAACACCATATATTTT

j_gene: TRBJ2-2
abundance: many
v_gene: TRBV7-3
d_gene: -
CDR3aa: CASSTPLGGGTGELFF
CDR3nt: TGTGCCAGCAGCACACCTCTTGGGGGCGGCACCGGGGAGCTGTTTTTT

j_gene: TRBJ1-3
abundance: -
v_gene: TRBV20-1
d_gene: -
CDR3aa: CSAIVYYTIYF
CDR3nt: TGCAGTGCTATAGTGTACTACACCATATATTTT

j_gene: TRBJ2-3
abundance: many
v_gene: TRBV6-5
d_gene: TRBD2
CDR3aa: CASRGLAGADTQYF
CDR3nt: TGTGCCAGCAGGGGACTAGCGGGAGCAGATACGCAGTATTTT

j_gene: TRBJ1-1
abundance: many
v_gene: TRBV6-6
d_gene: TRBD1
CDR3aa: CASRSSGTGGLTEAFF
CDR3nt: TGTGCCAGCAGAAGTTCCGGGACAGGGGGTCTCACTGAAGCTTTCTTT

j_gene: TRBJ2-3
abundance: medium-sized
v_gene: TRBV20-1
d_gene: -
CDR3aa: CSARHGVRGTDTQYF
CDR3nt: TGCAGTGCTAGGCACGGTGTGCGGGGTACAGATACGCAGTATTTT

j_gene: TRBJ2-1
abundance: many
v_gene: TRBV12-3/TRBV12-4
d_gene: -
CDR3aa: CASSRNNEQFF
CDR3nt: TGTGCCAGCAGTCGCAACAATGAGCAGTTCTTC

j_gene: TRBJ2-7
abundance: many
v_gene: TRBV20-1
d_gene: -
CDR3aa: CSASPWGTGTSLGEQYF
CDR3nt: TGCAGTGCTAGCCCCTGGGGAACGGGAACAAGCCTTGGCGAGCAGTACTTC

j_gene: TRBJ2-7
abundance: many
v_gene: TRBV30
d_gene: -
CDR3aa: CAWSSAYEQYF
CDR3nt: TGTGCCTGGAGTTCAGCGTACGAGCAGTACTTC

j_gene: TRBJ2-1
abundance: many
v_gene: TRBV5-1
d_gene: TRBD1
CDR3aa: CASSSGQGQGNEQFF
CDR3nt: TGCGCCAGCAGCTCTGGACAGGGGCAAGGCAATGAGCAGTTCTTC

j_gene: TRBJ2-7
abundance: many
v_gene: TRBV28
d_gene: TRBD2
CDR3aa: CASSLQGLAGIYEQYF
CDR3nt: TGTGCCAGCAGTTTACAGGGACTAGCGGGGATCTACGAGCAGTACTTC

j_gene: TRBJ2-7
abundance: many
v_gene: TRBV7-2
d_gene: -
CDR3aa: CASSPTLANEQYF
CDR3nt: TGTGCCAGCAGCCCAACGTTGGCGAACGAGCAGTACTTC

j_gene: TRBJ2-7
abundance: -
v_gene: TRBV20-1
d_gene: -
CDR3aa: CSASGQLYYEQYF
CDR3nt: TGCAGTGCTAGCGGACAACTTTATTACGAGCAGTACTTC

j_gene: TRBJ1-6
abundance: many
v_gene: TRBV12-3/TRBV12-4
d_gene: -
CDR3aa: CASRPTGRYNSPLHF
CDR3nt: TGTGCCAGCAGACCTACAGGGCGTTATAATTCACCCCTCCACTTT

j_gene: TRBJ1-5
abundance: -
v_gene: TRBV25-1
d_gene: -
CDR3aa: CASSDDHRRGPNQPQHF
CDR3nt: TGTGCCAGCAGTGACGACCATAGACGGGGCCCCAATCAGCCCCAGCATTTT

j_gene: TRBJ2-1
abundance: many
v_gene: TRBV4-2
d_gene: -
CDR3aa: CASSQEISPYNEQFF
CDR3nt: TGTGCCAGCAGCCAAGAGATTAGCCCCTACAATGAGCAGTTCTTC

j_gene: TRBJ2-7
abundance: medium-sized
v_gene: TRBV5-1
d_gene: -
CDR3aa: CASSLGVSSYEQYF
CDR3nt: TGCGCCAGCAGCTTGGGTGTCAGCTCCTACGAGCAGTACTTC

j_gene: TRBJ2-3
abundance: -
v_gene: TRBV16
d_gene: TRBD1
CDR3aa: CASSQNIWGQGYGTDTQYF
CDR3nt: TGTGCCAGCAGCCAAAACATCTGGGGACAGGGCTACGGCACAGATACGCAGTATTTT

j_gene: TRBJ2-7
abundance: many
v_gene: TRBV20-1
d_gene: TRBD1
CDR3aa: CSALGQGHYEQYF
CDR3nt: TGCAGTGCTTTAGGACAGGGGCACTACGAGCAGTACTTC

j_gene: TRBJ2-1
abundance: many
v_gene: TRBV29-1
d_gene: -
CDR3aa: CSVEEVGFVKEQFF
CDR3nt: TGCAGCGTTGAAGAAGTTGGATTTGTCAAAGAGCAGTTCTTC

j_gene: TRBJ2-4
abundance: medium-sized
v_gene: TRBV20-1
d_gene: TRBD2
CDR3aa: CSAATSGLREDIQYF
CDR3nt: TGCAGTGCCGCGACTAGCGGCCTACGCGAGGACATTCAGTACTTC

j_gene: TRBJ2-1
abundance: medium-sized
v_gene: TRBV29-1
d_gene: TRBD2
CDR3aa: CSVGGGEENEQFF
CDR3nt: TGCAGCGTGGGGGGGGGAGAAGAAAATGAGCAGTTCTTC

j_gene: TRBJ2-2
abundance: many
v_gene: TRBV18
d_gene: -
CDR3aa: CASSPPSRENTGELFF
CDR3nt: TGTGCCAGCTCACCACCCAGTCGGGAGAACACCGGGGAGCTGTTTTTT

j_gene: TRBJ2-7
abundance: many
v_gene: TRBV7-9
d_gene: -
CDR3aa: CASSSSGYEQYF
CDR3nt: TGTGCCAGCAGCTCATCAGGGTACGAGCAGTACTTC

j_gene: TRBJ1-3
abundance: many
v_gene: TRBV15
d_gene: -
CDR3aa: CATGLGNTIYF
CDR3nt: TGTGCCACCGGGCTTGGAAACACCATATATTTT

j_gene: TRBJ2-1
abundance: -
v_gene: TRBV4-1
d_gene: TRBD2
CDR3aa: CASSLMRGALAGEQFF
CDR3nt: TGCGCCAGCAGCCTCATGCGGGGGGCGCTAGCGGGGGAGCAGTTCTTC

j_gene: TRBJ2-5
abundance: -
v_gene: TRBV29-1
d_gene: -
CDR3aa: CSAEQTKETQYF
CDR3nt: TGCAGCGCAGAACAAACAAAAGAGACCCAGTACTTC

j_gene: TRBJ1-5
abundance: many
v_gene: TRBV20-1
d_gene: -
CDR3aa: CSARQDTSNQPQHF
CDR3nt: TGCAGTGCTAGACAGGATACTAGCAATCAGCCCCAGCATTTT

j_gene: TRBJ1-2
abundance: many
v_gene: TRBV27
d_gene: -
CDR3aa: CASSLGGERGYGYTF
CDR3nt: TGTGCCAGCAGTTTAGGGGGGGAACGGGGATATGGCTACACCTTC

j_gene: TRBJ1-2
abundance: once
v_gene: TRBV5-1
d_gene: -
CDR3aa: CAGSGVTSYYGYTF
CDR3nt: TGCGCCGGCAGCGGAGTGACATCCTACTATGGCTACACCTTC

j_gene: TRBJ2-3
abundance: many
v_gene: TRBV10-3
d_gene: TRBD2
CDR3aa: CATGTSGWSAAGASTDTQYF
CDR3nt: TGTGCCACTGGGACTAGCGGGTGGAGTGCTGCGGGGGCTAGCACAGATACGCAGTATTTT

j_gene: TRBJ1-1
abundance: many
v_gene: TRBV7-3
d_gene: -
CDR3aa: CASSLIGGANTEAFF
CDR3nt: TGTGCCAGCAGCTTAATCGGGGGGGCGAACACTGAAGCTTTCTTT

j_gene: TRBJ2-1
abundance: many
v_gene: TRBV12-3/TRBV12-4
d_gene: -
CDR3aa: CASSLSAPAYNEQFF
CDR3nt: TGTGCCAGCAGTTTATCAGCGCCCGCTTACAATGAGCAGTTCTTC

j_gene: TRBJ2-7
abundance: many
v_gene: TRBV25-1
d_gene: TRBD1
CDR3aa: CASSEFRGTGSYEQYF
CDR3nt: TGTGCCAGCAGTGAATTCAGGGGGACAGGGAGCTACGAGCAGTACTTC

j_gene: TRBJ2-5
abundance: -
v_gene: TRBV1
d_gene: -
CDR3aa: CTSSQHFLAGNQETQYF
CDR3nt: TGCACCAGCAGCCAACATTTCCTAGCGGGGAACCAAGAGACCCAGTACTTC

j_gene: TRBJ1-1
abundance: many
v_gene: TRBV5-1
d_gene: -
CDR3aa: CASSPQGIGTEAFF
CDR3nt: TGCGCCAGCAGCCCCCAGGGGATTGGCACTGAAGCTTTCTTT

j_gene: TRBJ2-7
abundance: many
v_gene: TRBV11-2
d_gene: TRBD1
CDR3aa: CASSPGTGSYEQYF
CDR3nt: TGTGCCAGCAGCCCCGGGACAGGGTCCTACGAGCAGTACTTC

j_gene: TRBJ2-4
abundance: many
v_gene: TRBV5-3
d_gene: TRBD2
CDR3aa: CARSFIPTLAGDSKNIQYF
CDR3nt: TGTGCCAGAAGCTTTATTCCCACACTAGCGGGGGACTCCAAAAACATTCAGTACTTC

j_gene: TRBJ2-5
abundance: -
v_gene: TRBV5-4
d_gene: -
CDR3aa: CASSFGPGETQYF
CDR3nt: -